This entry concerns a single T cell receptor (beta chain). Germline CDR1 is SGHTA and CDR2 is FQGNSA. Trimming at V came to 5 bases and at J to 0 bases, leaving 16 bases not matched to a gene. The CDR3 runs to 19 residues. Sequenced by immunoSEQ multiplex PCR; TCRdb stores in-frame clones only, minus some. The sample shows some 150,000 clones, approximately 88% of them seen only once. The data derive from a study of T cell responses to AZD1222 COVID-19 vaccine. The TCR originated in an adult who received the AZD1222 COVID-19 vaccine. Specimen: peripheral blood, collected 28 days after the second AZD1222 dose. This sequence joins TRBV7-2 and TRBJ2-1, with 7 positions matching TRBD2. The CDR3 DNA follows: TGTGCCAGCAGCCCCTTCGGGAAGCGGGGCTTAAGCTCCTACAATGAGCAGTTCTTC. Protein sequence: CASSPFGKRGLSSYNEQFF.